The 8 T cell receptor beta chains in this list originate from one sample, sequenced in a study of shared clonotypes between healthy human individuals. Only in-frame clones appear in the TCRdb table, and some are missing; sequencing was by immunoSEQ multiplex PCR. The table records about 1.9 million clones, around 93% of them present only once. CD45RO-negative, CCR7-positively selected cells formed the naive CD8 fraction, excluding terminally differentiated effector memory CD45RA+ cells. The specimen sequenced was naive CD8+ T cells from PBMCs. All receptors come from a man aged 18 to 35 in good health. Some clones in this sample may be carry-over from other donors' samples.

This clone was found once. V usage is TRBV7-2 and J usage is TRBJ2-7; 11 bases fit TRBD2. The V gene's germline CDR1 is SGHTA and CDR2 FQGNSA. There are 16 residues in the CDR3. J was trimmed by 1 base and V by 6 bases; bases with no gene match: 8. The CDR3 nucleotides read TGTGCCAGCAGTCCCCGGCTAGCGGGAGGTTCCTACGAGCAGTACTTC. Its protein product is CASSPRLAGGSYEQYF.

The rearrangement joins TRBV4-3 to TRBJ2-1; D gene ambiguous. Trimming stripped 0 bases from V and 2 bases from J, with 11 bases between. CDR3 size: 16 residues. Germline loops: CDR1 LGHNA, CDR2 YSLEER. CDR3 residues: CASSQESESTYNEQFF. As DNA, the CDR3 is TGCGCCAGCAGCCAAGAGAGCGAATCGACCTACAATGAGCAGTTCTTC.

The chain uses TRBV5-4 and TRBJ2-3; D is unclear. CDR3 length equals 15 residues. Germline lookup yields CDR1 SGHNT and CDR2 YYREEE (reference sequence). The ends were cut back, 0 bases at V and 4 bases at J, with 12 bases in the middle. The CDR3 bases are TGTGCCAGCAGCTTGGGGCTCTCACTCTCAGATACGCAGTATTTT. Residues: CASSLGLSLSDTQYF.

The chain couples TRBV4-1 to TRBJ2-7; D gene uncertain. The germline V gene has CDR1 MGHRA and CDR2 YSYEKL. Deletions cut 4 bases from V and 2 bases from J, with 12 bases between. CDR3 length: 14 residues. The CDR3 spells CASSPTLAAYEQYF. The CDR3 DNA reads TGCGCCAGCAGCCCGACCTTGGCCGCCTACGAGCAGTACTTC.

This clone has a single count. The chain has TRBV27 and TRBJ2-7; D is possibly TRBD2 (6 bases). From germline, CDR1 is MNHEY and CDR2 SMNVEV (reference sequence). This CDR3 is built from 13 residues. Trimming removed 5 bases at V and 3 bases at J, with 11 bases between. CDR3 nucleotides: TGTGCCAGCAGTGGGTTAGCGGACTACGAGCAGTACTTC. The encoded protein is CASSGLADYEQYF.

The chain carries TRBV27 and TRBJ1-2; D remains unclear. This CDR3 region has 16 residues. Trimming pared 0 bases from V and 2 bases from J, leaving 13 bases between. Germline CDR1 MNHEY, CDR2 SMNVEV (reference sequence). The CDR3 is CASSLSKGSGNYGYTF. In DNA form, the CDR3 reads TGTGCCAGCAGTTTATCGAAAGGAAGTGGAAACTATGGCTACACCTTC.

This clone came up once. The CDR3 loop is CATSRDESGANTGELFF. CDR3 in DNA: TGTGCCACCAGCAGAGATGAGTCAGGAGCGAACACCGGGGAGCTGTTTTTT. The J gene is TRBJ2-2, the V gene TRBV15; D is unresolved. Trimming stripped 0 bases from V and 0 bases from J, with 11 bases between. This CDR3 region has 17 residues. Germline V lookup: CDR1 LNHNV, CDR2 YYDKDF (reference sequence).

V gene TRBV14 combines with J gene TRBJ2-5, with D perhaps TRBD2 (6 bases). The V end was cut by 4 bases, the J end by 2 bases, with 14 bases between. The CDR3 sequence is 15 residues long. Germline lookup yields CDR1 SGHDN and CDR2 FVKESK. CDR3 in DNA: TGTGCCAGCAGCCCGAGGGTAGCGGTTCAAGAGACCCAGTACTTC. It translates to CASSPRVAVQETQYF.